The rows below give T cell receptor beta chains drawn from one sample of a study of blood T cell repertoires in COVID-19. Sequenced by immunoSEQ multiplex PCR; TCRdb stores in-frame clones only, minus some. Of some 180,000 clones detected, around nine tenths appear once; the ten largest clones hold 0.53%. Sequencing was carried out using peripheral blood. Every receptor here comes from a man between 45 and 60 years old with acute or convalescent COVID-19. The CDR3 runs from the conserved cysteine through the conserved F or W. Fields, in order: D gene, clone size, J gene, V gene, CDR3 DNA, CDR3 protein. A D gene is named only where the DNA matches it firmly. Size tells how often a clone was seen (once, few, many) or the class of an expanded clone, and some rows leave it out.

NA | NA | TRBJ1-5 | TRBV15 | TGTGCCACCAGCGGGGAGGGACGGTATCAGCCCCAGCATTTT | CATSGEGRYQPQHF
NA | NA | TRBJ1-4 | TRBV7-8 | TGTGCCAGCAGCTTAGGGGGCGGCCCTCGTGCAAAACTGTTTTTT | CASSLGGGPRAKLFF
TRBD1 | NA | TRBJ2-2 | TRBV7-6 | TGTGCCAGCAGCAAGGACAGGGTAGACACCGGGGAGCTGTTTTTT | CASSKDRVDTGELFF
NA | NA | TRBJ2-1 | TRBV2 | TGTGCCAGCAGTACAGGAACCAATGAGCAGTTCTTC | CASSTGTNEQFF
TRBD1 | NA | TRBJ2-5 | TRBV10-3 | TGTGCCATCAGTGGGACAGGGGATTTGGAGACCCAGTACTTC | CAISGTGDLETQYF
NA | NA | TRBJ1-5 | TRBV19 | TGTGCCAGTAGTATGGGAGGGGGGAACAATCAGCCCCAGCATTTT | CASSMGGGNNQPQHF
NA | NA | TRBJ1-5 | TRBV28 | TGTGCCAGCAGTTTGGTACCCGGGGATAGCAATCAGCCCCAGCATTTT | CASSLVPGDSNQPQHF
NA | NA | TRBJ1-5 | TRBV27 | TGTGCCAGCAGTTCCCTTAGCGCGGGGGCGATTAATCAGCCCCAGCATTTT | CASSSLSAGAINQPQHF
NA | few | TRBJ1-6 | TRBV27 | TGTGCCAGCAGCTCGATTGGGGGGGGGAATAATTCACCCCTCCACTTT | CASSSIGGGNNSPLHF
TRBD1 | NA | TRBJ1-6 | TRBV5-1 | TGCGCCAGCAGCTTGGTCCCAGGGGGAGGTAATTCACCCCTCCACTTT | CASSLVPGGGNSPLHF
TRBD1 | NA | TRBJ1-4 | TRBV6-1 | TGTGCCAGCAGTGAAGTGGGACAGGGGTACGAAAAACTGTTTTTT | CASSEVGQGYEKLFF
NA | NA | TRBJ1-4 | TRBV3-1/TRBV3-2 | TGTGCCAGCAGCCAAGTCAGGGGAGGGGAAAAACTGTTTTTT | CASSQVRGGEKLFF
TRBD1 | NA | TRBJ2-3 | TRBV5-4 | TGTGCCAGCAGCTTGGCGGACAGGGGGGGAGAGCAGTATTTT | CASSLADRGGEQYF
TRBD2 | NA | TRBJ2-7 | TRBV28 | TGTGCCAGCAGTAGCCCTAGGGGGACACTTAGCGGGAGGCAAGCCTACGAGCAGTACTTC | CASSSPRGTLSGRQAYEQYF
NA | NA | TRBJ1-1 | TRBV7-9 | TGTGCCAGCAGCCCGGTGAGGGTAGATGAAGCTTTCTTT | CASSPVRVDEAFF
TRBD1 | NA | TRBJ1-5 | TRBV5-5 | TGTGCCAGCAGCACGGGACAGGGAGGTTTACAGCCCCAGCATTTT | CASSTGQGGLQPQHF
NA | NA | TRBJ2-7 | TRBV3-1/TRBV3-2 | TGTGCCAGCAGCCAACCCCCGGGGATCGCAAGTTTCGAGCAGTACTTC | CASSQPPGIASFEQYF
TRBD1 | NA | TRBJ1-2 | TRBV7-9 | TGTGCCAGCAGCTCCAAGACAGGGGTCTATGGCTACACCTTC | CASSSKTGVYGYTF
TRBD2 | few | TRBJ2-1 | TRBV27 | TGTGCCAGCAGTCACATCGGGGTCACTGGACTAGCGCCCAACAATGAGCAGTTCTTC | CASSHIGVTGLAPNNEQFF
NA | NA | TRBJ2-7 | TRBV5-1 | TGCGCCAGCAGCTTCAGGGGTGGGGCAGATGAGCAGTACTTC | CASSFRGGADEQYF
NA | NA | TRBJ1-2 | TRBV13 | TGTGCCAGCAGCTTAGGCTACCTCTCTTCGGTAAGGGGGACTAACTATGGCTACACCTTC | CASSLGYLSSVRGTNYGYTF
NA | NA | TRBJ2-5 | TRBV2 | TGTGCCAGCAGTGAAGTGAGGAGTGAGGGAGAGACCCAGTACTTC | CASSEVRSEGETQYF
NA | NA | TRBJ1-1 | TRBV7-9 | TGTGCCAGCAGGGAGATGAACACTGAAGCTTTCTTT | CASREMNTEAFF
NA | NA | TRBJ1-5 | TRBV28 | TGTGCCAGCAGCACAAGGGGTTCCCAAAGCAATCAGCCCCAGCATTTT | CASSTRGSQSNQPQHF
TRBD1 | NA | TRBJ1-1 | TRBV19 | TGTGCCAGTAGTAACCCAGGGGGGAGCACTGAAGCTTTCTTT | CASSNPGGSTEAFF
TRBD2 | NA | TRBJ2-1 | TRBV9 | TGTGCCAGCAGCGTAGACCCGACTAGCGGGGACGACAATGAGCAGTTCTTC | CASSVDPTSGDDNEQFF
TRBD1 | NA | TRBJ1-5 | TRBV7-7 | TGTGCCAGCAGCCCGACAGGGGTCGGTAGCAATCAGCCCCAGCATTTT | CASSPTGVGSNQPQHF
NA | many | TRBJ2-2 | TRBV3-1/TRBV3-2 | TGTGCCAGCAGCCAAGCTCAGGCCCCGAACACCGGGGAGCTGTTTTTT | CASSQAQAPNTGELFF
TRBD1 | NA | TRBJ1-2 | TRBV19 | TGTGCCAGTAGGACCCCACGGGACAGGCGCCGGTGGGGCTATGGCTACACCTTC | CASRTPRDRRRWGYGYTF
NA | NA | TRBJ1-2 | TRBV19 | TGTGCCAGTAGTAGGGAGTATGGGTTCTATGGCTACACCTTC | CASSREYGFYGYTF
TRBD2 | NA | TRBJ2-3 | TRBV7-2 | TGTGCCAGCAGTCCAGGACTAGCGAGAAACACAGATACGCAGTATTTT | CASSPGLARNTDTQYF
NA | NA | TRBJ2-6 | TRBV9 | TGTGCCAGCAGCGTAGATAGCCCCGGGGCCAACGTCCTGACTTTC | CASSVDSPGANVLTF
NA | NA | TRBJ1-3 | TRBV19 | TGTGCCAGTAGACCAGGTGTCTCTGGAAACACCATATATTTT | CASRPGVSGNTIYF
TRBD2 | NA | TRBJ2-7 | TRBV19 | TGTGCCAGTAGTTTCACCACTAGCGGGACATCCTACGAGCAGTACTTC | CASSFTTSGTSYEQYF
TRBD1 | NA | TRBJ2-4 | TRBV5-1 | TGCGCCAGCAGCTTAGGGATAGGGGGCCCTGGCAACGCCAAAAACATTCAGTACTTC | CASSLGIGGPGNAKNIQYF
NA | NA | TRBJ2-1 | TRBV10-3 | TGTGCCATCAGTGCCGGTAGAACCTTCTACAATGAGCAGTTCTTC | CAISAGRTFYNEQFF
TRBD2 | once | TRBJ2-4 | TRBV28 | TGTGCCAGCACCCCCGGGACTAGCGGGGGGATAAACATTCAGTACTTC | CASTPGTSGGINIQYF
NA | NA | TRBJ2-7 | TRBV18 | TGTGCCAGCTCAACGGGACTCCAGTACGAGCAGTACTTC | CASSTGLQYEQYF
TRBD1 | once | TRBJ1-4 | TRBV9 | TGTGCCAGCAGCTCAGGGACAGCAACTAATGAAAAACTGTTTTTT | CASSSGTATNEKLFF
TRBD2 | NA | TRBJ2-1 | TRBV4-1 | TGCGCCAGCAGCCAAGGCTTTCTAGCGGGAGGTCCCTACAATGAGCAGTTCTTC | CASSQGFLAGGPYNEQFF
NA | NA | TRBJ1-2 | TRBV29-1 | TGCAGCGTTGACAGGGTAACGAGCGCATATGGCTACACCTTC | CSVDRVTSAYGYTF
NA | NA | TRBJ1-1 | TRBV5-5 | TGTGCCAGCAGCAAGGACAACCTGAACACTGAAGCTTTCTTT | CASSKDNLNTEAFF
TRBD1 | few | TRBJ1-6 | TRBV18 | TGTGCCAGCTCACAAACGACAGGGGTCGGTAATTCACCCCTCCACTTT | CASSQTTGVGNSPLHF
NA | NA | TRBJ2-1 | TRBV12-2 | TGTGCAAGTCGCCCTCCTCCTAGCGGGCGCTCCTACAATGAGCAGTTCTTC | CASRPPPSGRSYNEQFF
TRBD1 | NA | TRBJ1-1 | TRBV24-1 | TGTGCCACCAGTGACCCTGCCTCTACAGGGGTCGGCACTGAAGCTTTCTTT | CATSDPASTGVGTEAFF
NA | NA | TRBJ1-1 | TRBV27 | TGTGCCAGCAGGCCACAGGGCTCGGACACTGAAGCTTTCTTT | CASRPQGSDTEAFF
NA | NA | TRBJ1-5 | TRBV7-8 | TGTGCCAGCAGCTTAGGGCCGGGCAGGGGCCTCCAGCCCCAGCATTTT | CASSLGPGRGLQPQHF
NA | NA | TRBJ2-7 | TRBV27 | TGTGCCAGCAGTTTGACACGGAACTCCTACGAGCAGTACTTC | CASSLTRNSYEQYF
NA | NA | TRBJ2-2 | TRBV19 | TGTGCCAGTAGTCCAAGAAGGTCGGGGGGCCGGGAGCTGTTTTTT | CASSPRRSGGRELFF
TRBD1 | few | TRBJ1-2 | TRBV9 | TGTGCCAGCAGCCTAATGGGACAGGAGGGCGATGGCTACACCTTC | CASSLMGQEGDGYTF
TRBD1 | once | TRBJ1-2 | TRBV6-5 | TGTGCCAGCATCCAAACCGGGACAGTTTGGGATGGCTACACCTTC | CASIQTGTVWDGYTF
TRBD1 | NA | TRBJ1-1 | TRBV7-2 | TGTGCCAGCAGCCCACCCCCCACAGGGGATGAAGCTTTCTTT | CASSPPPTGDEAFF
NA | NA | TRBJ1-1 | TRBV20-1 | TGCAGTGCTAGTGGGGGGGCTGAAGCTTTCTTT | CSASGGAEAFF
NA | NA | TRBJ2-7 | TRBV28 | TGTGCCAGCAGCCCTATGTACGAGCAGTACTTC | CASSPMYEQYF
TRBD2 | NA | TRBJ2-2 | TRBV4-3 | TGCGCCAGCAGCAGCGGGGGACGCACCGGGGAGCTGTTTTTT | CASSSGGRTGELFF
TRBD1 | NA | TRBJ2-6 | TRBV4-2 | TGTGCCAGCAGCCAACGAACGACAGGGGCTTTAGGCTCTGGGGCCAACGTCCTGACTTTC | CASSQRTTGALGSGANVLTF